Each of the 4 T cell receptor beta chains below was sequenced from the same sample in a study of OX40 agonist ivuxolimab in advanced cancers. The data were produced by immunoSEQ multiplex PCR, yet TCRdb's version contains in-frame clones alone and is incomplete. The repertoire holds 70,000 or so clones, with approximately 84% as singletons. Sequencing was performed on CD4+ or CD8+ T cells sorted from blood, taken in a trial of the OX40 agonist ivuxolimab. These receptors all come from an adult with an advanced solid tumor such as melanoma, head and neck, liver or kidney cancer.

DNA for the CDR3: TGCAGCGTTGAATGGAATAGGGCAGATACGCAGTATTTT. Amino acid sequence: CSVEWNRADTQYF. The chain uses TRBV29-1 and TRBJ2-3; no clear D gene. Trimming cost V 2 bases and J 4 bases, with 10 bases left between them. The CDR3 has 13 amino acids. Germline loops: CDR1 SQVTM, CDR2 ANQGSEA.

V is TRBV21-1 and J is TRBJ1-5. TRBV21-1 constitutes a pseudogene. The CDR3 runs 14 residues. CDR3 residues: CASSRLNSNQPQHF. The DNA of the CDR3 is TGTGCCAGCAGCAGATTAAATAGCAATCAGCCCCAGCATTTT.

This chain links TRBV7-2 with TRBJ2-3; maybe TRBD2 (5 bases). The CDR3 consists of 14 residues. The V end lost 3 bases, the J end lost 5 bases, and 12 bases lay between the germline ends. Germline V gene lookup returns CDR1 SGHTA and CDR2 FQGNSA. CDR3 loop: CASSLGLAVDTQYF. CDR3 in DNA: TGTGCCAGCAGCTTGGGTCTAGCTGTAGATACGCAGTATTTT.

The gene calls are TRBV5-1 and TRBJ2-1; no firm D call. The CDR3 totals 17 residues. The V gene lost 0 bases and the J gene lost 4 bases, with 17 bases spanning the gap. Per germline, CDR1 SGHRS and CDR2 YFSETQ. CDR3 region: CASSLAREFGVYNEQFF. CDR3 DNA sequence: TGCGCCAGCAGCTTGGCTAGGGAATTTGGGGTTTACAATGAGCAGTTCTTC.